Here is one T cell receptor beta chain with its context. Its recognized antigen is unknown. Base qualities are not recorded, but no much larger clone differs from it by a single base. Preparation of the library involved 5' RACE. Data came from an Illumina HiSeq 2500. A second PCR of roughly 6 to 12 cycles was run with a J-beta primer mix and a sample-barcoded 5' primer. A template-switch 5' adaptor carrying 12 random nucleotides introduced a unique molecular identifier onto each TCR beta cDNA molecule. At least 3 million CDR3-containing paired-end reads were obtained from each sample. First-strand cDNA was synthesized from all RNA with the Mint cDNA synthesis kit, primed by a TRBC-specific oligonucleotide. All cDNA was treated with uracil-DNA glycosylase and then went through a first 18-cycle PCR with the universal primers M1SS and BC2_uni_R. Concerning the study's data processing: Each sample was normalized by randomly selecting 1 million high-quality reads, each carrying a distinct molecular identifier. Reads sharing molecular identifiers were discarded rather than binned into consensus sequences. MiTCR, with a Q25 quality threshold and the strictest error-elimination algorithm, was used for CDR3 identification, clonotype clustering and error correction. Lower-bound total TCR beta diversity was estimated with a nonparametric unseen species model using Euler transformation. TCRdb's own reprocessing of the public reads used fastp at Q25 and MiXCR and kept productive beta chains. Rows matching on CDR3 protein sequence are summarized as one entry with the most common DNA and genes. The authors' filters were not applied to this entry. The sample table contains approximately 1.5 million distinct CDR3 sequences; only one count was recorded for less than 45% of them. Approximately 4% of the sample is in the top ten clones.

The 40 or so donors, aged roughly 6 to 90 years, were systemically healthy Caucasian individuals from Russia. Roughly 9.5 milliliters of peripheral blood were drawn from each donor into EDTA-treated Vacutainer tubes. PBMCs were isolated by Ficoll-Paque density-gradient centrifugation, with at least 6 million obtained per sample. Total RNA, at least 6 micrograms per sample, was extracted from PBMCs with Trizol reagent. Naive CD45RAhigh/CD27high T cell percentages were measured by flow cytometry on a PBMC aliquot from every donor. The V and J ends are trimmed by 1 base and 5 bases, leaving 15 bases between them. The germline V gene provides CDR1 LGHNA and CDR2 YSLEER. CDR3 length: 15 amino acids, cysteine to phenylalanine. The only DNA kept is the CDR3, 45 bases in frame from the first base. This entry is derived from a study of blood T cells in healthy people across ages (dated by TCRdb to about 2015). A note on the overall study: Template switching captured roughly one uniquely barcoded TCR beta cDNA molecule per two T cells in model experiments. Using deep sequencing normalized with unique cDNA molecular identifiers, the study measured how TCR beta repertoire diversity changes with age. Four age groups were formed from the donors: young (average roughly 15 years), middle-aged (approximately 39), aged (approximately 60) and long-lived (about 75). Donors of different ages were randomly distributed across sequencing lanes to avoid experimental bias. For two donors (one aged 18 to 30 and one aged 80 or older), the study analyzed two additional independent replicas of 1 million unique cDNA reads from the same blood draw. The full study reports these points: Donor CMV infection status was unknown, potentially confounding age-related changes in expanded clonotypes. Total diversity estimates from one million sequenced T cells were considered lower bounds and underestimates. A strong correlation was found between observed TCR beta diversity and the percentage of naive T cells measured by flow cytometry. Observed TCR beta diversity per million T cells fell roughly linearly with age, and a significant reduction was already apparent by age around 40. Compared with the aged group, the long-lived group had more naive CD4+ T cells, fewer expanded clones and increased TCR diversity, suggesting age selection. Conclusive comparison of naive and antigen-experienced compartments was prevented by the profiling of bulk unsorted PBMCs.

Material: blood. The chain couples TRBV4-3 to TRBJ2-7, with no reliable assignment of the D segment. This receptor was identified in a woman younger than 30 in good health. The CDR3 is CASSQGGRAVDEQYF. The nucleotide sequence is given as TGCGCCAGCAGCCAAGGCGGAAGGGCGGTAGACGAGCAGTACTTC.